A single T cell receptor beta chain is shown here with its context. The target of this receptor is not known. Per-base quality was not reported, and no clone a single base away is much larger than it. Before the diagnostic colonoscopy, none of the ulcerative colitis patients had been given any immunosuppressive medication. A blood sample was drawn at the time of the colonoscopy. The Wizard kit (Promega) was used to extract genomic DNA from the blood and intestinal samples. The data are from a study of pediatric ulcerative colitis (dated by TCRdb to between 2018 and 2020). Background on the whole study: Of the ulcerative colitis patients, seven or eight had pancolitis and two had left-sided colitis, and histology in every patient was consistent with ulcerative colitis. Nine or ten newly diagnosed, treatment-naive pediatric ulcerative colitis patients and four non-IBD control children each provided paired blood and rectal samples. By Pediatric Ulcerative Colitis Activity Index, mild disease was classified in a couple of patients, moderate disease in several and acute severe colitis in three.

Through the immunoSEQ TRB Survey service, multiplex V and J primers were used to amplify rearranged CDR3 beta regions from genomic DNA. Survey-level sequencing depth of up to 500,000 reads per sample was used to keep depth equal across samples. Libraries were purified and pooled, and sequencing was performed on Illumina technology. Regarding the original processing steps: immunoSEQ online tools were used for productive clonality, sample overlap, pairwise scatters, CDR3 beta length, V/D/J gene usage and productiveness. Alongside Shannon and Simpson indices, calculated diversity was computed as the number of unique rearrangements divided by total templates, multiplied by 100. Z-score normalized data were analyzed by principal component analysis with the R prcomp function and the ggbiplot package. Morisita's index was used to measure clonal overlap between blood and rectum within each subject. TCRdb retrieved this table from immuneACCESS and kept in-frame rearrangements only. Not all clones are present; in checked studies, unresolved V genes account for under half, and no reason is known for the remainder. That table furnishes V, J and clone size, whereas the DNA furnished D and trimming. For this sample there are 50,000 to 65,000 clones; approximately 87% appear just once. Roughly 3% of the sample is taken by the ten largest.

The CDR3 goes from the cysteine to the phenylalanine over 15 residues. The kept DNA is CDR3 alone, 45 bases in frame from the first base. Trimming leaves V shorter by 6 bases and J shorter by 2 bases, with the junction holding 10 bases beyond the gene matches. For CDR1 and CDR2, the germline V gene lists MNHEY and SVGAGI. Broader findings and caveats from the paper: A couple of rectal CDR3 clonotypes were detected in all ulcerative colitis patients and were not detected in any of the controls. For technical reasons, blood samples from a couple of patients gave substantially fewer templates, and these samples were excluded from the blood-rectal overlap analysis. Controls, mild-moderate and acute severe colitis patients were separated by rectal repertoire features, and reduced rectal diversity due to clonal expansions was observed in acute severe colitis. Only a few individuals were included in the healthy control group, which was small. Autologous blood-rectal clonal overlap was significantly higher in ulcerative colitis patients than in controls, suggesting increased T cell trafficking to inflamed tissue. Because repertoires were derived from total lymphocyte DNA, patterns in rare subsets such as regulatory T cells may not have been reflected.

The clonotype comes from a boy between 10 and 17 years old with severe ulcerative colitis. Material: blood. The chain uses TRBV6-5 and TRBJ2-7, and TRBD2 matches 7 of the central bases. The CDR3 protein is CASRPSGTPPYEQYF. The DNA sequence is TGTGCCAGCAGACCCAGCGGGACTCCCCCCTACGAGCAGTACTTC.